Listed here are 10 T cell receptor beta chains from one sample, sequenced in a study of blood T cell repertoires in COVID-19 (dated by TCRdb to 2019 to 2021). Library prep was done by the immunoSEQ multiplex PCR assay. In its TCRdb copy, this immuneACCESS table keeps in-frame sequences only and misses some clones. Where compared with another copy, unresolved V genes explain less than half of these, and the others have no known cause. The sample table holds 55,000 to 80,000 clones, of which over 65% were seen once. About 14% of the sample rests with the top ten. Sequenced sample: peripheral blood. The receptor source for this set is a man aged 55 to 70 with COVID-19, enrolled during active disease.

The chain couples TRBV19 to TRBJ2-4, with D maybe TRBD2 (6 bases). V gave up 0 bases and J gave up 6 bases, with 9 bases separating them. The CDR3 length is 14 residues. Germline lookup yields CDR1 LNHDA and CDR2 SQIVND (reference sequence). CDR3 sequence: CASSIDSRGNIQYF. As DNA, the CDR3 is TGTGCCAGTAGTATAGATTCGCGGGGAAACATTCAGTACTTC.

The chain recombines TRBV9 with TRBJ1-6; D is uncertain. The CDR3 spans 15 residues. Germline CDR1 is SGDLS and CDR2 is YYNGEE. V lost 0 bases, J lost 0 bases, and 4 bases lay in between. The CDR3 reads CASSVDGSYNSPLHF. DNA of the CDR3: TGTGCCAGCAGCGTAGACGGCTCCTATAATTCACCCCTCCACTTT.

This clone showed up just once. The chain carries TRBV10-1 and TRBJ2-7; D is possibly TRBD1 (6 bases). This CDR3 spans 16 amino acids. The germline V and J ends were trimmed by 9 bases and 2 bases, with 23 bases remaining between them. Looked up from germline, CDR1 is WNHNN and CDR2 is SYGVQD (reference sequence). Here the CDR3 reads CARPFYRVGETYEQYF. In DNA form, the CDR3 reads TGCGCCAGACCCTTTTACAGGGTGGGGGAAACCTACGAGCAGTACTTC.

The V call is TRBV7-9, the J call TRBJ2-3; 8 nucleotides match TRBD2. Germline trimming cut 5 bases from V and 0 bases from J; bases unmatched to any gene: 4. Germline V lookup: CDR1 SEHNR, CDR2 FQNEAQ (reference sequence). The CDR3 sequence is 15 residues long. The CDR3 nucleotides read TGTGCCAGCAGCCAGACTAGCGCCAGCACAGATACGCAGTATTTT. Protein: CASSQTSASTDTQYF.

The rearrangement links TRBV18 to TRBJ2-1, with TRBD1 matching over 10 bases. V shed 3 bases, J shed 9 bases, and the junction held 5 bases outside the gene matches. CDR3 length: 14 residues. Germline values: CDR1 KGHSH, CDR2 LQKENI. The CDR3 spells CASSPATGGVEQFF. Here the CDR3 DNA reads TGTGCCAGCTCACCCGCGACAGGGGGCGTTGAGCAGTTCTTC.

CDR3 DNA: TGTGCCACCAGCAGCCTCACCGACAGTAACACTGAAGCTTTCTTT. Amino acid sequence: CATSSLTDSNTEAFF. The rearrangement links TRBV15 to TRBJ1-1; D perhaps matches TRBD1 (5 bases). CDR3 length: 15 residues. The germline gives CDR1 LNHNV, CDR2 YYDKDF (reference sequence). V was clipped by 3 bases and J by 2 bases, with 13 bases between them.

The DNA for the CDR3 is TGTGCCAGTAGTCCGAGACAGGGGAGTTCAGCTTTCTTT. As protein: CASSPRQGSSAFF. The V gene is TRBV19, the J gene TRBJ1-1, with 8 nucleotides matching TRBD1. The CDR3 covers 13 residues. CDR1 and CDR2 (germline): LNHDA, SQIVND (reference sequence). The V and J ends lost 5 bases and 10 bases, in that order; junction bases with no gene match: 9.

The chain couples TRBV3-1 (or the pseudogene TRBV3-2) to TRBJ2-1; TRBD2 matches at 8 bases. Germline CDR1 is LGHDT and CDR2 is YNNKEL (reference sequence). V gave up 3 bases and J gave up 6 bases; unmatched junction bases: 19. The CDR3 is 19 residues long. The CDR3 bases are TGTGCCAGCAGCCAGAGACCCCGGACGGCGGGAGGAGTTGGCAATGAGCAGTTCTTC. Residues: CASSQRPRTAGGVGNEQFF.

This chain joins TRBV9 and TRBJ2-3, with 8 bases fitting TRBD2. CDR1 and CDR2 (germline): SGDLS, YYNGEE. With 2 bases clipped from V and 6 bases from J, the junction kept 11 bases outside the gene matches. There are 16 residues in the CDR3. Here the CDR3 DNA reads TGTGCCAGCAGCGTCAACCCGACTAGCGAATGGGATACGCAGTATTTT. Its translation: CASSVNPTSEWDTQYF.

The CDR3 loop is CASSLRQGKAEAFF. The CDR3, as DNA: TGTGCCAGCAGTCTCCGACAGGGGAAAGCTGAAGCTTTCTTT. The rearrangement uses TRBV6-5 and TRBJ1-1, with 8 bases aligning to TRBD1. Germline-derived CDR1 and CDR2 are MNHEY and SVGAGI. CDR3 length equals 14 residues. J was trimmed by 6 bases and V by 5 bases; bases with no gene match: 8.